This T cell receptor beta chain is drawn from a study of OX40 agonist ivuxolimab in advanced cancers. Regarding the research as a whole: Ivuxolimab was a fully human IgG2 agonistic monoclonal antibody targeting the costimulatory receptor OX40 (CD134). In the dose-escalation cohort, more than 80% of patients were male, and the mean age was 60 years with a range of roughly 23 to 90. Peripheral TCRbeta sequencing was intended to test whether TCR sequence diversity was altered and clonal T-cell expansion was caused by ivuxolimab. Intravenous ivuxolimab was administered to patients every 2 weeks at six dose levels: 0.01, 0.1, 0.3, 1.5, 3 and 10 mg/kg. Of the approximately 50 patients in dose escalation, 19 had hepatocellular carcinoma, about 15 had melanoma, 9 had renal cell carcinoma and 9 had head and neck cancer. Partial responses occurred in three dose-escalation patients: two with cutaneous melanoma and one with hepatocellular carcinoma. The paper describes the monotherapy dose-escalation part (N of about 55 patients) of the phase I trial of ivuxolimab. Patients were allowed to have had prior anti-PD-1, anti-PD-L1 or anti-CTLA-4 therapy, and around two fifths of the dose-escalation patients had been treated with checkpoint inhibitors.

Genomic DNA was extracted from sorted cells for sequencing of the TCRbeta CDR3 region. The immunoSEQ Assay was used to sequence the TCRbeta CDR3 regions. Imported from immuneACCESS, the table was reduced by TCRdb to in-frame sequences with V and J called. These copies leave out some clones; in studies compared against another copy, an unresolved V gene accounts for under half, and the cause of the remainder is not known. In all, the sample holds about 110,000 clones, and approximately 90% of those were seen once. Approximately 0.29% of the sample is in the top ten clones. The table lists this clone with a few counts. Its target antigen remains unknown. There are no base qualities to consult, and no much larger clone falls within one base. V is cut back by 0 bases and J by 8 bases, with 7 bases in the junction unmatched. Its CDR3 holds 16 amino acids, cysteine through phenylalanine. CDR3 DNA is the only sequence kept; it has 48 bases, read in frame from the first base. In the germline V gene (reference sequence), CDR1 corresponds to SGHNT and CDR2 to YYREEE.

The trial excluded patients who had a history of autoimmune disease or were on systemic immunosuppression. Peripheral blood for TCR sequencing was drawn from every dose cohort at baseline, at cycle 4 day 1 and at cycle 7 day 1. The samples were drawn from a first-in-human, open-label, multicenter phase I dose-escalation trial of ivuxolimab. Adults with locally advanced or metastatic melanoma, renal cell carcinoma, hepatocellular carcinoma or head and neck squamous cell carcinoma were enrolled in the trial. Before TCR sequencing, CD4+ T cells and CD8+ T cells were sorted from peripheral blood as separate populations. Summary of the overall study and its limitations: The antigen specificity of the peripheral T cells that underwent clonal expansion was not determined. At doses of 0.1 to 3.0 mg/kg, clonal expansion of both CD4+ and CD8+ T cells in blood was seen between baseline and week 6. Partial responders in the 0.1-3.0 mg/kg groups had among the lowest normalized peripheral clonal expansion, especially among CD8+ T cells. On average, CD8+ T cells showed more expanded clones than CD4+ T cells after ivuxolimab. Low levels of normalized T-cell clonal expansion were also seen in some patients who did not respond.

The source material was CD4+ or CD8+ T cells sorted from blood, sampled in a trial of the OX40 agonist ivuxolimab. The receptor was derived from an adult with an advanced solid tumor such as melanoma, head and neck, liver or kidney cancer. The chain links TRBV5-4 with TRBJ1-6; TRBD1 agrees with 8 junctional bases. The CDR3 protein: CASSLGGPDRDSPLHF. The DNA sequence is as follows: TGTGCCAGCAGCTTGGGAGGTCCGGACAGGGATTCACCCCTCCACTTT.